This T cell receptor (beta chain) stems from a study of yellow fever vaccine responses in identical twins. TCRdb recomputed calls from the RT-PCR reads with MiXCR, one row per CDR3 protein. The sample has 950 or so distinct CDR3 sequences; about 85% are singletons. The CDR3 has 14 residues. Losses at the gene ends were 4 bases for V and 3 bases for J; bases not matched to a gene: 5. From germline, CDR1 is SEHNR and CDR2 FQNEAQ (reference sequence). This clonotype showed up just once. This rearrangement joins TRBV7-9 to TRBJ2-7; 8 bases map to TRBD1. Sequences were derived from T cells from blood (PBMCs), unsorted or a sorted subset (not recorded which), sampled before or after yellow fever vaccination (not recorded which). The receptor was derived from a female donor who received the yellow fever vaccine. The CDR3 region has the DNA TGTGCCAGCAGCTCAGACAGGGGTGGCTACGAGCAGTACTTC. Its protein product is CASSSDRGGYEQYF.